The 5 T cell receptor beta chains given below trace back to one sample, sequenced in a study of tumor-infiltrating lymphocytes in primary liver carcinoma. Co-extracting RNA and DNA was done with about 17-31 mg of unsorted bulk tissue as input. A constant-region primer served to make TCR beta cDNA from roughly 500 ng total RNA. Each TCR beta library was derived from three nested multiplex PCR rounds that employed slightly modified ARM-PCR. TRBV1-TRBV30 forward primers and a C-beta reverse primer were used in the first two PCR rounds, which each ran for about 10 cycles. TCRdb ran MiXCR on the multiplex PCR reads and lists one entry per CDR3 protein. The repertoire holds approximately 64,000 distinct CDR3 sequences, with over 60% as singletons. Sequencing input: liver tumor tissue from sampling region 4. Documented subset: tumor region T4, right-lateral pole. These receptors came from a middle-aged man with primary liver carcinoma and hepatitis B virus infection.

Comment on this clonotype: A much larger clone lies one base from this, so it may be a read error. V gene TRBV19 combines with J gene TRBJ2-7, with D possibly TRBD2 on 5 matching bases. The germline V gene has CDR1 LNHDA and CDR2 SQIVND (reference sequence). Trimming removed 7 bases from V and 1 base from J, with 14 bases in between. The CDR3 contains 14 residues. The CDR3 DNA reads TGTGCCAGTATTAAGACTAACCCTTCCTACGAGCAGTACTTC. Encoded protein: CASIKTNPSYEQYF.

Points on this clonotype: Relative to the germline gene, one junction end is altered; a read error may explain this. The rearrangement links TRBV9 to TRBJ1-2; no definite D call. Germline CDR1 SGDLS, CDR2 YYNGEE. CDR3 length equals 14 residues. The CDR3 DNA sequence: TGTGCCAGCAGCGTAGTGCAGTTTAACTATAGCTACACCTTC. Its protein is CASSVVQFNYSYTF.

Worth noting for this clonotype: The junction departs from germline at one end; a sequencing error may be responsible. The genes are TRBV20-1 and TRBJ2-7; TRBD2 aligns across 7 bases. This CDR3 has 15 residues. The germline gives CDR1 DFQATT, CDR2 SNEGSKA (reference sequence). This CDR3 reads CSAPSGGRAAYEHHF. The CDR3 region has the DNA TGCAGTGCCCCCTCAGGTGGGAGGGCGGCCTACGAGCACCACTTC.

This clonotype was seen a handful of times. The rearrangement uses TRBV12-3 or TRBV12-4 and TRBJ1-2; D may be TRBD1 (6 bases). The CDR3 is 12 residues long. Trimming cost V 2 bases and J 8 bases, with 9 bases left between them. CDR3 region: CASSLSGGGYTF. The CDR3, as DNA: TGTGCCAGCAGTTTATCCGGGGGCGGCTACACCTTC.

With respect to this clonotype: The junction departs from germline at one end; a sequencing error may be responsible. The rearrangement links TRBV6-5 to TRBJ2-7, with a weak D call TRBD1 (6 bases). In germline, CDR1 is MNHEY, CDR2 SVGAGI. The CDR3 has 14 amino acids. DNA of the CDR3: TGTGCCAGCGGTTACCGGCCGGGACATGGCGAGCAGTACTTC. It yields the protein CASGYRPGHGEQYF.